The clone carrying this T cell receptor beta chain was detected a few times. The data derive from a study of regulatory T cells in long-lasting Graves disease. Indicated time point: newly diagnosed GD, antithyroid drugs for less than 3 months. TCR sequences were obtained from RNA taken from PBMCs. CDR3 length: 14 amino acids. Per germline, CDR1 SGHKS and CDR2 YYEKEE (reference sequence). V was pared by 1 base and J by 2 bases, with 10 bases between. Building the TCR beta libraries relied on iRepertoire HTBI primers, and CDR3 regions underwent Arm-PCR. MiXCR, applied by TCRdb to the multiplex PCR reads, yields one record per CDR3 protein. This sample has about 610,000 distinct CDR3 sequences, with about 16% found just once. These records were also assigned to another study, of T cells in Graves' hyperthyroidism and ophthalmopathy.

This sequence joins TRBV5-5 and TRBJ2-7; no firm D call. The sample consisted of peripheral blood mononuclear cells (PBMCs), taken at new diagnosis, from a patient treated with antithyroid drugs. The receptor's source is a man between 18 and 29 years old with Graves disease. Here the CDR3 DNA reads TGTGCCAGCAGCTTGTCCCATCCACCCTACGAGCAGTACTTC. This gives the protein CASSLSHPPYEQYF. Complete variable domain (other parts from reference TRBV5-5 and TRBJ2-7): DAGVTQSPTHLIKTRGQQVTLRCSPISGHKSVSWYQQVLGQGPQFIFQYYEKEERGRGNFPDRFSARQFPNYSSELNVNALLLGDSALYLCASSLSHPPYEQYFGPGTRLTVT.